A selection of T cell receptor beta chains follows, all from one sample in a study of CD8 T cells in ankylosing spondylitis. TCRdb re-called the 5' RACE reads with MiXCR, one entry per CDR3 protein. The sample yields 300,000 to 400,000 distinct CDR3 sequences, more than 20% seen once. The material sequenced was blood, either unsorted or a sorted T cell fraction (not recorded which). The receptors come from a male donor with ankylosing spondylitis or in good health (not recorded which). The CDR3 runs from the conserved cysteine through the conserved F or W. Only part of the rows carry a size: once, few, many, or a class if the clone is expanded.

size: few
J: TRBJ1-2
V: TRBV9
CDR3: CASSVGLWGQPNYGYTF

size: NA
J: TRBJ2-3
V: TRBV11-2
CDR3: CASSHLLRGGTDTQYF

size: NA
J: TRBJ1-1
V: TRBV2
CDR3: CASSEGTGMNTEAFF

size: NA
J: TRBJ2-5
V: TRBV11-2
CDR3: CASSGFGNLETQYF

size: NA
J: TRBJ2-1
V: TRBV5-1
CDR3: CASSARDRGYNEQFF

size: NA
J: TRBJ2-7
V: TRBV7-9
CDR3: CASSSRDRGDYEQYF

size: few
J: TRBJ2-7
V: TRBV20-1
CDR3: CSAPYGTGAYEQYF

size: medium-sized
J: TRBJ2-1
V: TRBV7-8
CDR3: CASSSLPGQPHNEQFF

size: few
J: TRBJ1-5
V: TRBV29-1
CDR3: CSVEVTESQPQHF

size: NA
J: TRBJ2-5
V: TRBV11-2
CDR3: CASGEPRETQYF

size: NA
J: TRBJ2-5
V: TRBV7-9
CDR3: CASSLVGRTRETQYF

size: NA
J: TRBJ2-3
V: TRBV9
CDR3: CASSVVGTGGTDTQYF

size: NA
J: TRBJ2-1
V: TRBV29-1
CDR3: CSVFGGTYNEQFF

size: few
J: TRBJ1-6
V: TRBV20-1
CDR3: CSARDGGHSPLHF